The clone carrying this T cell receptor beta chain was picked up a small number of times. The study drew participants aged about 18 to 95 years from 24 US areas. Grouping used clinical history reported by participants in a survey and questionnaire. The data derive from a study of blood T cell repertoires in COVID-19. Generated by immunoSEQ multiplex PCR, the TCRdb table keeps only in-frame clones and is missing some. Among some 320,000 clones listed, approximately 91% were seen once. CDR1 is MGHDK, CDR2 SYGVNS, per germline. V was shortened by 1 base and J by 5 bases, with 12 bases between the two germline ends. This CDR3 comprises 15 residues.

The sequence derives from a woman between 25 and 40 years old who had been exposed to COVID-19. J is TRBJ2-1 and V is TRBV25-1, with a possible D match to TRBD2 (6 bases). Sample: PBMCs or T cells enriched from blood (not recorded which). The CDR3 is CASSELAGLHNEQFF. CDR3 nucleotide sequence: TGTGCCAGCAGTGAATTGGCGGGACTTCACAATGAGCAGTTCTTC.